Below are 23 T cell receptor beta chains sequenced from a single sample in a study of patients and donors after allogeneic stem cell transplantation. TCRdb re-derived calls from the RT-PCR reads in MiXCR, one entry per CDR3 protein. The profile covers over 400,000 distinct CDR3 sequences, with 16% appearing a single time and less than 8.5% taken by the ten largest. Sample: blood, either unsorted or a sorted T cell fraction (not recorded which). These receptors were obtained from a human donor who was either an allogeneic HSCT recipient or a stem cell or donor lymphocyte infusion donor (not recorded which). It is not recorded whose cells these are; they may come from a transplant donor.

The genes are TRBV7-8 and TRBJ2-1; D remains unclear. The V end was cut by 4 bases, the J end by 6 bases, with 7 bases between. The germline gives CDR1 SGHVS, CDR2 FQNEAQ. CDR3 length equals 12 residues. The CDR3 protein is CASSSPSNEQFF. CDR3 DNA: TGTGCCAGCAGCTCCCCTTCCAATGAGCAGTTCTTC.

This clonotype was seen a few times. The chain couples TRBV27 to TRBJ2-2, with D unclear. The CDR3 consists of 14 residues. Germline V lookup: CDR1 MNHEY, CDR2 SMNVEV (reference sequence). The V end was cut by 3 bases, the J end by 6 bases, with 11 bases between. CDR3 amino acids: CASSFGRIAGELFF. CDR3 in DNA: TGTGCCAGCAGTTTTGGGCGGATCGCCGGGGAGCTGTTTTTT.

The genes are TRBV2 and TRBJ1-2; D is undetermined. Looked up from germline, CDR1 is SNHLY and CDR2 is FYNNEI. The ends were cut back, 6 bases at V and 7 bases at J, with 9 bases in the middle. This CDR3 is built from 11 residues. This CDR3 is CASSQVGGYTF. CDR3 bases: TGTGCCAGCAGCCAAGTGGGTGGCTACACCTTC.

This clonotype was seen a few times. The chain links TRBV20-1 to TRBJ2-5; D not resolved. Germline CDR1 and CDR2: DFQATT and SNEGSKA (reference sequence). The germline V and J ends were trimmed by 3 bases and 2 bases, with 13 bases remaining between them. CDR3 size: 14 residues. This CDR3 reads CSASYAEQQETQYF. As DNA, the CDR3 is TGCAGTGCTAGTTACGCAGAACAACAAGAGACCCAGTACTTC.

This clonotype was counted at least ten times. As DNA, the CDR3 is TGTGCCAGCAGTTTAAGCTCGTTGGCGGGAGGGAACACCGGGGAGCTGTTTTTT. Translated, it gives CASSLSSLAGGNTGELFF. The chain joins TRBV12-3 or TRBV12-4 to TRBJ2-2, with 8 bases lining up with TRBD2. The CDR3 length is 18 residues. V was pared by 2 bases and J by 1 base, with 9 bases of the junction left unmatched.

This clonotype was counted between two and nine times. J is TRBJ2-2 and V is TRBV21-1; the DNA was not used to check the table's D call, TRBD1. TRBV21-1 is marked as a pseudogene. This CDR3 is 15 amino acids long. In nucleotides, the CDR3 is TGTGCCAGCAGCACCCCGGGACAAAGCACCGGGGAGCTGTTTTTT. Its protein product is CASSTPGQSTGELFF.

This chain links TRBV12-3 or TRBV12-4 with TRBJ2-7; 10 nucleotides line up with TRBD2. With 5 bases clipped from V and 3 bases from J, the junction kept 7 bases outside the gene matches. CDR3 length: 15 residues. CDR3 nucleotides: TGTGCCAGCAGTCCACCTGGGACTAGCGACTACGAGCAGTACTTC. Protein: CASSPPGTSDYEQYF.

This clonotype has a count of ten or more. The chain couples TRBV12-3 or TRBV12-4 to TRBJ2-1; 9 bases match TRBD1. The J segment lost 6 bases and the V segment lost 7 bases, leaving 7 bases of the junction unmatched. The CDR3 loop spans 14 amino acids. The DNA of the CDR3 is TGTGCCAGCAACCCGGGACAGGGAACCAATGAGCAGTTCTTC. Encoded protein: CASNPGQGTNEQFF.

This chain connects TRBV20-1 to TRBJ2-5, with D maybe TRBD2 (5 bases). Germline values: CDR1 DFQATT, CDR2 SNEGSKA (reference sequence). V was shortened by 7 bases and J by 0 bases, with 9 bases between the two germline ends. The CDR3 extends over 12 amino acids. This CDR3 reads CSVGSDQETQYF. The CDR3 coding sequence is TGCAGTGTAGGGAGTGACCAAGAGACCCAGTACTTC.

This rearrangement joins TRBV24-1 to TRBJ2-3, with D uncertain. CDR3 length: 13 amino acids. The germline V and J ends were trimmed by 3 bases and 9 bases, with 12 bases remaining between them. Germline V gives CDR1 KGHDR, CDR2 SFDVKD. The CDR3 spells CATSDGLGPTQYF. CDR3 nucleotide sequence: TGTGCCACCAGTGATGGCCTCGGACCCACGCAGTATTTT.

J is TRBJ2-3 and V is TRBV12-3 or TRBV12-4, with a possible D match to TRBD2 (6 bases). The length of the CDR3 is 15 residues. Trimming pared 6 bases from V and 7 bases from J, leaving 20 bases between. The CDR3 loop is CASSLTSMQGNTQYF. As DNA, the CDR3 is TGTGCCAGCAGCCTCACTAGCATGCAGGGCAATACGCAGTATTTT.

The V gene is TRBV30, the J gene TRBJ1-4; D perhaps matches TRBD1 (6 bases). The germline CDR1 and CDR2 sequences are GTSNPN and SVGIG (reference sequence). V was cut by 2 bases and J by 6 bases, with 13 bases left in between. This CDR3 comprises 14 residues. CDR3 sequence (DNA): TGTGCCTGGAGTATAGACAAGGGGGATGAAAAACTGTTTTTT. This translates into CAWSIDKGDEKLFF.

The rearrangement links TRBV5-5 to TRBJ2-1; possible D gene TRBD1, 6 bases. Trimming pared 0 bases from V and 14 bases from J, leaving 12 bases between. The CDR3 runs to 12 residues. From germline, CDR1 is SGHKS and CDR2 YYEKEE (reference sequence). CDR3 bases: TGTGCCAGCAGCTTGGATCCGTCAGGGGAGTTCTTC. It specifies CASSLDPSGEFF.

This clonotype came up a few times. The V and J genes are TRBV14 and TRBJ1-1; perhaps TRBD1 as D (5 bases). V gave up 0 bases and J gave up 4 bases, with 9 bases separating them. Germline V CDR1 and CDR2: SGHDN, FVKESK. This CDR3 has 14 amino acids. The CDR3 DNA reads TGTGCCAGCAGCCAAGATCTAAGGGGCACTGAAGCTTTCTTT. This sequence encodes CASSQDLRGTEAFF.

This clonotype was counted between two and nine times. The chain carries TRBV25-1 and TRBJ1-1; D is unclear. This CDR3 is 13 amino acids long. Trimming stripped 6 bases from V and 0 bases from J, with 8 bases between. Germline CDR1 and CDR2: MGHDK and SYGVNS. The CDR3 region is CASREGLNTEAFF. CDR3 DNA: TGTGCCAGCAGGGAGGGATTGAACACTGAAGCTTTCTTT.

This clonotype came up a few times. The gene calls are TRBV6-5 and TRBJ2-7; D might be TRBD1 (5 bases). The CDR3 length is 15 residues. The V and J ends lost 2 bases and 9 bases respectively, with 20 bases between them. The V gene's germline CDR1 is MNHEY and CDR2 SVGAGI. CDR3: CASSYPHAGRYLQYF. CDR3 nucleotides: TGTGCCAGCAGTTACCCCCATGCAGGGCGCTACCTGCAGTACTTC.

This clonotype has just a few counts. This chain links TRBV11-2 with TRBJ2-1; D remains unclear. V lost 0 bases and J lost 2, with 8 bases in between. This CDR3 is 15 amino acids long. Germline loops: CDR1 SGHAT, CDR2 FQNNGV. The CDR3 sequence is CASSLEGYTYNEQFF. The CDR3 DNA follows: TGTGCCAGCAGCTTAGAAGGGTATACCTACAATGAGCAGTTCTTC.

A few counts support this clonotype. CDR3 in DNA: TGTGCCACCAGTGATCCCGGGGAGGCAGTCACCAACCAAGAGACCCAGTACTTC. This sequence encodes CATSDPGEAVTNQETQYF. V and J are TRBV24-1 and TRBJ2-5; D perhaps matches TRBD2 (6 bases). This CDR3 has 18 amino acids. Germline V gives CDR1 KGHDR, CDR2 SFDVKD. Trimming took off 3 bases at V and 0 bases at J, with 19 bases between the two ends.

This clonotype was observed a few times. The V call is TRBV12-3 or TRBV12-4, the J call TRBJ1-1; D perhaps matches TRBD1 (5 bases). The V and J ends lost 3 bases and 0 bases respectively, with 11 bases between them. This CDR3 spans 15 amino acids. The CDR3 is CASSFRGRMNTEAFF. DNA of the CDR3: TGTGCCAGCAGTTTTAGGGGACGGATGAACACTGAAGCTTTCTTT.

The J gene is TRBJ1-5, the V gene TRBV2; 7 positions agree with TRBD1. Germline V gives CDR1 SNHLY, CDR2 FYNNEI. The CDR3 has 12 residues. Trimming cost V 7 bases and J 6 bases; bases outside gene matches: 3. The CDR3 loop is CASMGQIQPQHF. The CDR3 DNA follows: TGTGCCAGCATGGGACAGATTCAGCCCCAGCATTTT.

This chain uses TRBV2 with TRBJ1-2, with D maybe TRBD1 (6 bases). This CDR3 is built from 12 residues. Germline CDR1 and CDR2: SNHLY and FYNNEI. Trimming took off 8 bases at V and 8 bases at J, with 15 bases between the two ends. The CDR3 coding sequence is TGTGCCAGCCAACCGACAGGCAAGGGCTACACCTTC. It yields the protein CASQPTGKGYTF.

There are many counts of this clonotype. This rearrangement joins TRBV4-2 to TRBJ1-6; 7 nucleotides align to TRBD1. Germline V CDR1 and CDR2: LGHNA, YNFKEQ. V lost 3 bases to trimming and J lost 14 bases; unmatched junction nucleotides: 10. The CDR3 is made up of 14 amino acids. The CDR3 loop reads CASSQAPRTGALHF. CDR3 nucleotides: TGTGCCAGCAGCCAGGCCCCGAGGACAGGAGCCCTCCACTTT.

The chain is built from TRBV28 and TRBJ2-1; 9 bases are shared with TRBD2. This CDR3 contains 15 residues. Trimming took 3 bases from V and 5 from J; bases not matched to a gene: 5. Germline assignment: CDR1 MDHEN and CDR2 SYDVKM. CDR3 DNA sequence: TGTGCCAGCAGTTTGGCGGGAGGGCCCCACAATGAGCAGTTCTTC. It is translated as CASSLAGGPHNEQFF.